This passage covers 10 T cell receptor beta chains from one sample sequenced in a study of T cells after yellow fever vaccination. TCRdb fed the 5' RACE reads into MiXCR, producing one record per CDR3 protein. The sample lists over 300,000 distinct CDR3 sequences; around 7% were seen once. The material sequenced was PBMCs, taken more than 40 days after the first yellow fever vaccination. All receptors derive from a man aged 18-30 years who received the YFV17D yellow fever vaccine.

The chain is built from TRBV7-9 and TRBJ2-2; D remains ambiguous. V lost 4 bases and J 5 bases, leaving 17 bases between the germline ends. The CDR3 is made up of 16 amino acids. The V gene's germline CDR1 is SEHNR and CDR2 FQNEAQ (reference sequence). CDR3 sequence reads: CASSSWVAVKTGELFF. The CDR3 DNA follows: TGTGCCAGCAGCTCATGGGTTGCCGTTAAGACCGGGGAGCTGTTTTTT.

The chain recombines TRBV9 with TRBJ1-2; D possibly corresponds to TRBD1 (6 bases). The CDR3 has 14 residues. V dropped 4 bases and J dropped 7 bases, with 17 bases sitting between them. CDR1 SGDLS and CDR2 YYNGEE come from the germline V gene. CDR3 bases: TGTGCCAGCAGCTCCCGACAGGACCGCGCTGGCTACACCTTC. Its translation is CASSSRQDRAGYTF.

This clonotype was seen a handful of times. This rearrangement joins TRBV20-1 to TRBJ2-3; the D gene is possibly TRBD1 (5 bases). V gave up 1 base and J gave up 2 bases, with 10 bases separating them. Germline CDR1 and CDR2: DFQATT and SNEGSKA (reference sequence). The CDR3 is 14 amino acids. CDR3 sequence reads: CSARVPDNTDTQYF. The CDR3 nucleotides read TGCAGTGCTAGAGTACCGGACAACACAGATACGCAGTATTTT.

This clonotype has only a few counts. V usage is TRBV5-5 and J usage is TRBJ2-4; D may be TRBD1 (5 bases). This CDR3 region has 14 residues. Germline loops: CDR1 SGHKS, CDR2 YYEKEE (reference sequence). The V and J ends lost 5 bases and 4 bases respectively, with 13 bases between them. The CDR3 spells CASSTTGMKNIQYF. CDR3 in DNA: TGTGCCAGCAGTACCACAGGAATGAAAAACATTCAGTACTTC.

This clonotype was counted a few times. The rearrangement links TRBV7-3 to TRBJ2-1, with 10 bases that match TRBD1. CDR1 is SGHTA and CDR2 is FQGTGA in the germline V gene. The CDR3 runs to 15 residues. With 5 bases clipped from V and 7 bases from J, the junction kept 8 bases outside the gene matches. The chain's CDR3 is CASSPGQGPSNEQFF. The DNA of the CDR3 is TGTGCCAGCAGCCCGGGACAGGGGCCGTCTAATGAGCAGTTCTTC.

A few counts support this clonotype. This chain connects TRBV15 to TRBJ2-3, with TRBD2 identical over 9 bases. The CDR3 runs 17 residues. Germline CDR1 and CDR2: LNHNV and YYDKDF (reference sequence). V lost 0 bases, J lost 1 base, and 5 bases stayed unmatched. The CDR3 DNA is TGTGCCACCAGCAGAGATCGACCTAGCGGGGGCACAGATACGCAGTATTTT. Amino acid sequence: CATSRDRPSGGTDTQYF.

The chain uses TRBV7-2 and TRBJ2-3; no clear D gene. The germline CDR1 and CDR2 sequences are SGHTA and FQGNSA. The CDR3 loop spans 16 amino acids. V lost 5 bases, J lost 2 bases, and 17 bases lay in between. The CDR3 protein is CASSPLDARPTDTQYF. CDR3 nucleotide sequence: TGTGCCAGCAGCCCTCTCGATGCGCGGCCCACAGATACGCAGTATTTT.

This clonotype was seen a few times. The rearrangement links TRBV7-6 to TRBJ1-5; D is unclear. The CDR3 is 12 amino acids. Germline CDR1 SGHVS, CDR2 FNYEAQ. The V and J ends lost 5 bases and 4 bases respectively, with 6 bases between them. This CDR3 is CASSPLNQPQHF. In DNA, the CDR3 is TGTGCCAGCAGCCCTCTAAATCAGCCCCAGCATTTT.

The V and J genes are TRBV18 and TRBJ2-5, with TRBD2 matching over 7 bases. The V segment lost 0 bases and the J segment 1 base; nucleotides outside the gene matches: 5. Germline lookup yields CDR1 KGHSH and CDR2 LQKENI. The CDR3 extends over 16 amino acids. CDR3 region: CASSPPSRGTQETQYF. CDR3 bases: TGTGCCAGCTCACCACCTTCGCGGGGGACCCAAGAGACCCAGTACTTC.

The chain links TRBV19 to TRBJ1-5; the D gene is possibly TRBD1 (6 bases). CDR1 and CDR2 (germline): LNHDA, SQIVND (reference sequence). The CDR3 totals 16 residues. V was cut by 1 base and J by 7 bases, with 17 bases left in between. For the CDR3, the DNA is TGTGCCAGTAGTATAGCTGCCAGGGGAATTGCGCAGCCCCAGCATTTT. This sequence encodes CASSIAARGIAQPQHF.